Below, 22 T cell receptor beta chains from the same sample are listed, as sequenced in a study of blood T cells in healthy people across ages. Using a J-beta primer mix together with a sample-barcoded 5' primer, a second PCR was run for roughly 7 to 12 cycles. TCRdb fed the 5' RACE reads into MiXCR, producing one record per CDR3 protein. The table includes under 1 million distinct CDR3 sequences, roughly 44% detected once. The sample was blood. These receptors came from a man between 60 and 75 years old in good health.

The chain recombines TRBV11-2 with TRBJ1-5; 8 bases map to TRBD1. The CDR3 consists of 15 residues. After removal of 0 bases from V and 7 bases from J, the junction contained 5 bases not matched to a gene. Germline values: CDR1 SGHAT, CDR2 FQNNGV. The CDR3 DNA reads TGTGCCAGCAGCTTAGATGACAGGGGCGGGCAGCCCCAGCATTTT. Translated, it gives CASSLDDRGGQPQHF.

The gene calls are TRBV6-1 and TRBJ2-3, with D maybe TRBD1 (5 bases). V lost 5 bases, J lost 13 bases, and 25 bases lay in between. Per germline, CDR1 MNHNS and CDR2 SASEGT. The CDR3 is made up of 15 amino acids. CDR3 residues: CASSQRPQGPYLKYF. The CDR3 DNA follows: TGTGCCAGCAGTCAACGGCCCCAGGGCCCGTACCTCAAGTATTTT.

V gene TRBV29-1 combines with J gene TRBJ1-1; possibly TRBD1 for D (5 bases). The CDR3 runs 13 residues. The V gene's germline CDR1 is SQVTM and CDR2 ANQGSEA. V lost 7 bases, J lost 4 bases, and 16 bases lay in between. In nucleotides, the CDR3 is TGCAGCGCCGTGGGGCAAACAGCCACTGAAGCTTTCTTT. It codes for CSAVGQTATEAFF.

V is TRBV7-6 and J is TRBJ2-2, with 7 bases fitting TRBD1. The CDR3 totals 15 residues. The germline CDR1 and CDR2 sequences are SGHVS and FNYEAQ. Losses at the gene ends were 1 base for V and 6 bases for J; bases not matched to a gene: 5. The CDR3 sequence is CASSLGPTGSGELFF. For the CDR3, the DNA is TGTGCCAGCAGCTTAGGTCCGACAGGGTCCGGGGAGCTGTTTTTT. Looking up the rest from reference TRBV7-6 and TRBJ2-2 gives the full variable domain: GAGVSQSPRYKVTKRGQDVALRCDPISGHVSLYWYRQALGQGPEFLTYFNYEAQQDKSGLPNDRFSAERPEGSISTLTIQRTEQRDSAMYRCASSLGPTGSGELFFGEGSRLTVL.

The V and J genes are TRBV4-3 and TRBJ1-4, with D unclear. Germline V gives CDR1 LGHNA, CDR2 YSLEER. The CDR3 is 16 residues long. Trimming left V 2 bases short and J 7 bases short, with 17 bases between. DNA of the CDR3: TGCGCCAGCAGCCAATATGGCATGGGTGCTGGTGAAAAACTGTTTTTT. As protein: CASSQYGMGAGEKLFF.

In the case of this clonotype: The junction departs from germline at one end; a sequencing error may be responsible. This sequence joins TRBV2 and TRBJ1-1; D is uncertain. Germline-derived CDR1 and CDR2 are SNHLY and FYNNEI. This CDR3 has 13 residues. The CDR3 nucleotides are TGTACCAGCAGCTCAATGGAGAACACTGAAGCTTTCTTT. This sequence encodes CTSSSMENTEAFF.

This clonotype showed up just a few times. The V call is TRBV9, the J call TRBJ2-1; TRBD2 matches 7 bases. V shed 3 bases, J shed 0 bases, and the junction held 12 bases outside the gene matches. The CDR3 contains 18 residues. Germline CDR1 and CDR2: SGDLS and YYNGEE. CDR3 in DNA: TGTGCCAGCAGCGAGGGAGCGGGGCTATCAAGCTCCTACAATGAGCAGTTCTTC. Amino acids: CASSEGAGLSSSYNEQFF.

The V and J genes are TRBV7-6 and TRBJ2-4; the D is unclear. The V end lost 0 bases, the J end lost 8 bases, and 23 bases lay between the germline ends. In germline, CDR1 is SGHVS, CDR2 FNYEAQ. There are 18 residues in the CDR3. CDR3 amino acids: CASSLAPVGAQNGHIQYF. CDR3 nucleotide sequence: TGTGCCAGCAGCTTAGCGCCGGTCGGAGCCCAAAACGGGCACATTCAGTACTTC. Full variable domain (rest looked up from reference TRBV7-6 and TRBJ2-4): GAGVSQSPRYKVTKRGQDVALRCDPISGHVSLYWYRQALGQGPEFLTYFNYEAQQDKSGLPNDRFSAERPEGSISTLTIQRTEQRDSAMYRCASSLAPVGAQNGHIQYFGAGTRLSVL.

This clonotype was seen a handful of times. This chain links TRBV20-1 with TRBJ2-1; D is unclear. Trimming cost V 6 bases and J 9 bases, with 21 bases left between them. From germline, CDR1 is DFQATT and CDR2 SNEGSKA (reference sequence). This CDR3 contains 14 residues. The CDR3 is CSALLLGLVGEQFF. Here the CDR3 DNA reads TGCAGTGCCTTACTATTGGGCCTAGTAGGTGAGCAGTTCTTC.

The rearrangement uses TRBV2 and TRBJ2-4, with no clear D. Germline V lookup: CDR1 SNHLY, CDR2 FYNNEI. This CDR3 has 13 amino acids. V lost 4 bases and J lost 15, with 19 bases in between. This CDR3 is CASSGVAAYERYF. As DNA, the CDR3 is TGTGCCAGCAGTGGGGTGGCAGCCTACGAGCGGTACTTC.

This clonotype was picked up a small number of times. The chain is built from TRBV6-2 or TRBV6-3 and TRBJ2-1; D is unclear. In germline, CDR1 is MNHEY, CDR2 SVGEGT. V was shortened by 4 bases and J by 7 bases, with 8 bases between the two germline ends. This CDR3 contains 12 residues. The CDR3 loop is CASSSRRNEQFF. The CDR3 region has the DNA TGTGCCAGCAGTTCTAGGCGGAATGAGCAGTTCTTC.

This clonotype was seen a few times. The V call is TRBV9, the J call TRBJ2-5, with D possibly being TRBD1 (5 bases). The CDR3 totals 15 residues. V shed 1 base and J shed 2 bases, with 12 bases lying between them. Germline V lookup: CDR1 SGDLS, CDR2 YYNGEE. For the CDR3, the DNA is TGTGCCAGCAGCGTAAGGGGCAGCACACAAGAGACCCAGTACTTC. This codes for CASSVRGSTQETQYF.

The chain has TRBV20-1 and TRBJ2-2; D unresolved. Germline loops: CDR1 DFQATT, CDR2 SNEGSKA (reference sequence). Trimming shortened V by 6 bases and J by 5 bases, and 16 bases separated the two germline ends. The CDR3 spans 14 residues. The CDR3 loop reads CSARPPSTTGELFF. CDR3 DNA: TGCAGTGCCCGGCCCCCGTCGACGACCGGGGAGCTGTTTTTT.

This clonotype has more than one count but fewer than ten. V and J are TRBV20-1 and TRBJ2-3, with TRBD2 matching over 8 bases. The ends lost 3 bases at V and 2 bases at J; junction bases unmatched: 7. Germline CDR1 is DFQATT and CDR2 is SNEGSKA (reference sequence). The CDR3 has 15 residues. The CDR3 loop is CSARPLAGYTDTQYF. The CDR3 DNA reads TGCAGTGCTAGGCCCTTAGCGGGGTACACAGATACGCAGTATTTT.

CDR3 region: CASSLEMGTAGNQPQHF. DNA of the CDR3: TGTGCCAGCAGCTTAGAAATGGGGACCGCCGGCAATCAGCCCCAGCATTTT. The rearrangement joins TRBV7-9 to TRBJ1-5, with D perhaps TRBD1 (5 bases). The CDR3 runs 17 residues. Trimming cost V 1 base and J 2 bases, with 15 bases left between them. Germline loops: CDR1 SEHNR, CDR2 FQNEAQ (reference sequence).

The V call is TRBV7-2, the J call TRBJ2-3; TRBD2 is a possible D gene (6 bases). CDR1 is SGHTA, CDR2 FQGNSA, per germline. The CDR3 spans 15 residues. V lost 4 bases and J lost 3, with 14 bases in between. CDR3 DNA: TGTGCCAGCAGCTCCCGGGACTCAACTACAGATACGCAGTATTTT. Its translation: CASSSRDSTTDTQYF.

In this sample, this clonotype turned up a few times. This chain uses TRBV6-1 with TRBJ2-3; either TRBD1 or TRBD2 may fit D (5 bases each). Germline CDR1 and CDR2: MNHNS and SASEGT. With 7 bases removed from V and 5 bases from J, the gap between germline ends came to 25 bases. This CDR3 region has 17 residues. CDR3 DNA sequence: TGTGCCAGCACGGGGACGGCAAAGCCGAGGGGCTTAGATACGCAGTATTTT. This translates into CASTGTAKPRGLDTQYF.

The rearrangement joins TRBV4-1 to TRBJ2-1; D is perhaps TRBD2 (6 bases). Germline lookup yields CDR1 MGHRA and CDR2 YSYEKL. The CDR3 is made up of 16 amino acids. The V gene lost 0 bases and the J gene lost 10 bases, with 19 bases spanning the gap. For the CDR3, the DNA is TGCGCCAGCAGCCAAGAATTAGCGGCGATCTCCTACGAGCAGTTCTTC. It is translated as CASSQELAAISYEQFF.

V gene TRBV11-3 combines with J gene TRBJ2-7; no firm D call. The V end was cut by 1 base, the J end by 2 bases, with 6 bases between. The CDR3 loop spans 13 amino acids. The germline CDR1 and CDR2 sequences are SGHNT and YENEEA. The CDR3 DNA reads as TGTGCCAGCAGCTTAGCCATCCCCTACGAGCAGTACTTC. This sequence encodes CASSLAIPYEQYF.

The V and J genes are TRBV9 and TRBJ2-5; 11 bases are a match to TRBD1. Gene TRBJ2-7 matches the end of the DNA better, so the J call may be wrong. CDR3 size: 14 residues. Per the germline V gene, CDR1 is SGDLS and CDR2 is YYNGEE. The CDR3 sequence: CASSTRDRGSEQYF. CDR3 DNA sequence: TGTGCCAGCAGCACCCGGGACAGGGGGAGCGAGCAGTACTTC.

This clonotype showed up just a few times. The CDR3 DNA reads as TGCGCCAGCACCTACGGACAGGGGCCCTACTCTGGGGCCAACGTCCTGACTTTC. The encoded protein is CASTYGQGPYSGANVLTF. The chain has TRBV5-1 and TRBJ2-6; TRBD1 agrees at 9 bases. The CDR3 covers 18 residues. Germline trimming cut 6 bases from V and 0 bases from J; bases unmatched to any gene: 10. From germline, CDR1 is SGHRS and CDR2 YFSETQ.

The chain combines TRBV27 with TRBJ1-6; D may be TRBD1 (6 bases). The CDR3 length is 16 residues. Trimming pared 3 bases from V and 6 bases from J, leaving 15 bases between. Germline V gives CDR1 MNHEY, CDR2 SMNVEV (reference sequence). CDR3 amino acids: CASSLGGQGVNSPLHF. CDR3 nucleotides: TGTGCCAGCAGTTTGGGGGGGCAGGGAGTTAATTCACCCCTCCACTTT.